Below are 18 T cell receptor beta chains sequenced from a single sample in a study of OX40 agonist ivuxolimab in advanced cancers. Sequencing was performed with immunoSEQ multiplex PCR; in TCRdb, only in-frame clones are kept and a portion is missing. The sample has 45,000 to 60,000 clones, 83% seen once. The material sequenced was CD4+ or CD8+ T cells sorted from blood, taken in a trial of the OX40 agonist ivuxolimab. The receptors stem from an adult with an advanced solid tumor such as melanoma, head and neck, liver or kidney cancer.

This clone has a single count. The gene calls are TRBV10-3 and TRBJ2-7; 9 positions agree with TRBD1. There are 15 residues in the CDR3. Germline V gene sequence: CDR1 ENHRY, CDR2 SYGVKD. The J segment lost 4 bases and the V segment lost 0 bases, leaving 4 bases of the junction unmatched. CDR3 loop: CAISESGTGRYEQYF. The CDR3 DNA follows: TGTGCCATCAGTGAGTCTGGGACAGGGAGGTACGAGCAGTACTTC.

V gene TRBV27 combines with J gene TRBJ1-2; the match to TRBD1 covers 7 bases. The CDR3 totals 13 residues. Germline CDR1 MNHEY, CDR2 SMNVEV (reference sequence). With V trimmed by 3 bases and J by 4 bases, 2 bases remained unmatched. The CDR3 DNA follows: TGTGCCAGCAGTTTTCAGGGGGGCTATGGCTACACCTTC. As protein: CASSFQGGYGYTF.

The V call is TRBV11-2, the J call TRBJ2-7; 7 positions agree with TRBD2. The trim removed 3 bases at V and 5 bases at J, leaving 7 bases unmatched. CDR1 is SGHAT and CDR2 is FQNNGV in the germline V gene. CDR3 length equals 14 residues. CDR3 region: CASSFGQAGNEQYF. DNA for the CDR3: TGTGCCAGCAGCTTCGGGCAAGCGGGGAACGAGCAGTACTTC.

This chain links TRBV5-1 with TRBJ2-2, with 10 bases fitting TRBD1. This CDR3 has 16 amino acids. V was clipped by 4 bases and J by 5 bases; unmatched bases: 8. Per the germline V gene, CDR1 is SGHRS and CDR2 is YFSETQ. CDR3 DNA: TGCGCCAGCAGCCCGAGACCGGGACAGGGGACCGGGGAGCTGTTTTTT. Translation: CASSPRPGQGTGELFF.

CDR3 sequence: CASSLGGITDTQYF. The CDR3, as DNA: TGCGCCAGCAGCTTGGGGGGTATCACAGATACGCAGTATTTT. V and J are TRBV5-1 and TRBJ2-3; no firm D call. Trimming removed 0 bases from V and 2 bases from J, with 7 bases in between. This CDR3 contains 14 residues. Germline lookup yields CDR1 SGHRS and CDR2 YFSETQ.

The V call is TRBV19, the J call TRBJ2-2, with 8 bases identical to TRBD2. CDR3 length: 17 amino acids. Trimming cost V 5 bases and J 4 bases; bases outside gene matches: 12. The germline V gene encodes CDR1 LNHDA and CDR2 SQIVND (reference sequence). The CDR3 here is CASSPSRLSGITGELFF. The CDR3 DNA reads as TGTGCCAGTAGTCCGAGTCGACTTAGCGGGATCACCGGGGAGCTGTTTTTT.

This sequence joins TRBV5-1 and TRBJ1-5; D ambiguous. Trimming took 0 bases from V and 6 from J, leaving 13 bases between them. This CDR3 comprises 15 residues. Germline assignment: CDR1 SGHRS and CDR2 YFSETQ. The CDR3 loop reads CASSLDSSDTQPQHF. The CDR3 nucleotides read TGCGCCAGCAGCTTGGACAGCTCTGACACTCAGCCCCAGCATTTT. Filled out from reference TRBV5-1 and TRBJ1-5, the complete variable domain reads KAGVTQTPRYLIKTRGQQVTLSCSPISGHRSVSWYQQTPGQGLQFLFEYFSETQRNKGNFPGRFSGRQFSNSRSEMNVSTLELGDSALYLCASSLDSSDTQPQHFGDGTRLSIL.

V usage is TRBV7-2 and J usage is TRBJ2-7; 11 bases align to TRBD2. This CDR3 contains 16 residues. Germline values: CDR1 SGHTA, CDR2 FQGNSA. V was pared by 5 bases and J by 3 bases, with 9 bases of the junction left unmatched. CDR3 loop: CASSPLAGVIGYEQYF. The CDR3 nucleotides are TGTGCCAGCAGCCCACTAGCGGGAGTAATAGGCTACGAGCAGTACTTC.

The V call is TRBV5-5, the J call TRBJ2-7; 7 bases match TRBD1. The CDR3 length is 15 residues. After removal of 3 bases from V and 1 base from J, the junction contained 7 bases not matched to a gene. The germline CDR1 and CDR2 sequences are SGHKS and YYEKEE (reference sequence). CDR3 sequence: CASSSGTAISYEQYF. The CDR3, as DNA: TGTGCCAGCAGCTCGGGGACAGCAATATCCTACGAGCAGTACTTC.

This chain joins TRBV6-5 and TRBJ1-2, with 9 bases fitting TRBD1. Germline V gene data show CDR1 as MNHEY and CDR2 as SVGAGI. This CDR3 comprises 15 residues. V trimming: 5 bases; J trimming: 1 base; junction bases outside the gene matches: 5. The chain's CDR3 is CASSRGQGGNYGYTF. Written as DNA, the CDR3 is TGTGCCAGCAGTCGGGGACAGGGAGGTAACTATGGCTACACCTTC.

The count of this clone is one. The chain recombines TRBV4-1 with TRBJ2-1, with 14 bases aligning to TRBD2. The CDR3 totals 15 residues. The germline V gene encodes CDR1 MGHRA and CDR2 YSYEKL. J gave up 7 bases and V 5 bases, and 4 bases lay outside the gene matches. The CDR3 coding sequence is TGCGCCAGCAGCTCTGGGACTAGCGGGAGTAATGAGCAGTTCTTC. It specifies CASSSGTSGSNEQFF.

The rearrangement links TRBV2 to TRBJ1-1; no firm D call. The CDR3 loop spans 15 amino acids. The ends were cut back, 0 bases at V and 6 bases at J, with 14 bases in the middle. Germline V gene data show CDR1 as SNHLY and CDR2 as FYNNEI. CDR3 residues: CASSEARVGTPEAFF. As DNA, the CDR3 is TGTGCCAGCAGTGAAGCACGGGTTGGAACGCCTGAAGCTTTCTTT.

This rearrangement joins TRBV15 to TRBJ1-6; 9 bases map to TRBD1. With V trimmed by 5 bases and J by 9 bases, 8 bases remained unmatched. The CDR3 is made up of 15 amino acids. Germline V gene data show CDR1 as LNHNV and CDR2 as YYDKDF (reference sequence). The CDR3 reads CATSGDTGGPSPLHF. The DNA of the CDR3 is TGTGCCACCAGCGGGGATACAGGGGGCCCTTCACCCCTCCACTTT. Variable domain in full (rest from reference TRBV15 and TRBJ1-6): DAMVIQNPRYQVTQFGKPVTLSCSQTLNHNVMYWYQQKSSQAPKLLFHYYDKDFNNEADTPDNFQSRRPNTSFCFLDIRSPGLGDTAMYLCATSGDTGGPSPLHFGNGTRLTVT.

J is TRBJ2-5 and V is TRBV4-1; a possible D gene is TRBD2 (6 bases). V shed 0 bases and J shed 4 bases, with 18 bases lying between them. CDR1 and CDR2 (germline): MGHRA, YSYEKL. CDR3 length: 17 residues. The CDR3 sequence is CASSQEGGGERSETQYF. The CDR3 region has the DNA TGCGCCAGCAGCCAAGAAGGCGGCGGGGAAAGGTCAGAGACCCAGTACTTC.

This clone has a count of ten or more. The chain employs TRBV19 and TRBJ1-1; weak D call: TRBD1 (6 bases). The CDR3 is 15 amino acids. The V gene lost 0 bases and the J gene lost 6 bases, with 14 bases spanning the gap. The germline gives CDR1 LNHDA, CDR2 SQIVND (reference sequence). CDR3 sequence reads: CASSIDRRGGSEAFF. CDR3 DNA sequence: TGTGCCAGTAGTATAGACCGCAGGGGAGGATCTGAAGCTTTCTTT.

There are a few counts of this clone. The rearrangement uses TRBV27 and TRBJ1-5, with a possible D match to TRBD1 (5 bases). This CDR3 comprises 13 residues. Germline CDR1 MNHEY, CDR2 SMNVEV (reference sequence). V gave up 8 bases and J gave up 5 bases, with 13 bases separating them. Here the CDR3 reads CASGKGTDQPQHF. The CDR3 nucleotides read TGTGCCAGCGGAAAAGGGACTGATCAGCCCCAGCATTTT.

The chain has TRBV5-4 and TRBJ1-1; TRBD1 is a possible D gene (5 bases). Per the germline V gene, CDR1 is SGHNT and CDR2 is YYREEE (reference sequence). V was pared by 4 bases and J by 1 base, with 14 bases between. The CDR3 loop spans 15 amino acids. The DNA of the CDR3 is TGTGCCAGCAGCCCGCCTCCAGGGACGAACACTGAAGCTTTCTTT. Translation: CASSPPPGTNTEAFF.

V usage is TRBV11-3 and J usage is TRBJ2-1; 9 positions match TRBD2. J gave up 2 bases and V 4 bases, and 15 bases lay outside the gene matches. This CDR3 has 19 amino acids. Germline V gene sequence: CDR1 SGHNT, CDR2 YENEEA. CDR3 nucleotide sequence: TGTGCCAGCAGCTACTCGGACCCAGTAGCGGGAGAAGCCTACAATGAGCAGTTCTTC. It yields the protein CASSYSDPVAGEAYNEQFF.